The 10 T cell receptor beta chains given below trace back to one sample, sequenced in a study of T cell responses to AZD1222 COVID-19 vaccine. Sequenced by immunoSEQ multiplex PCR; TCRdb stores in-frame clones only, minus some. Of 90,000 to 150,000 clones listed, around 92% are singletons. The sequencing used peripheral blood, collected 28 days after the second AZD1222 dose. All receptors come from an adult who received the AZD1222 COVID-19 vaccine.

In this sample, this clone turned up a few times. The gene calls are TRBV27 and TRBJ2-7; D may be TRBD2 (6 bases). Germline-derived CDR1 and CDR2 are MNHEY and SMNVEV (reference sequence). The CDR3 is made up of 13 amino acids. The V gene lost 10 bases and the J gene lost 3 bases, with 16 bases spanning the gap. This CDR3 is CATRGGRLYEQYF. CDR3 coding DNA: TGTGCCACCCGGGGAGGTAGGCTCTACGAGCAGTACTTC.

This chain uses TRBV19 with TRBJ2-5, with a tentative D call TRBD1 (7 bases). The CDR3 covers 15 residues. Germline lookup yields CDR1 LNHDA and CDR2 SQIVND (reference sequence). Trimming took 5 bases from V and 5 from J, leaving 18 bases between them. The CDR3 region has the DNA TGTGCCAGTAGTCTTGGAGGGGGCCTGTACGAGACCCAGTACTTC. This translates into CASSLGGGLYETQYF.

The chain uses TRBV11-2 and TRBJ2-7, with 8 bases matching TRBD1. With 8 bases clipped from V and 0 bases from J, the junction kept 9 bases outside the gene matches. This CDR3 region has 15 residues. Germline lookup yields CDR1 SGHAT and CDR2 FQNNGV. The CDR3 DNA sequence: TGTGCCAGCCGAACTTCCGGGACAGGCTCCTACGAGCAGTACTTC. Protein sequence: CASRTSGTGSYEQYF.

The rearrangement links TRBV5-1 to TRBJ2-7, with D unclear. Germline CDR1 and CDR2: SGHRS and YFSETQ. The V end was cut by 3 bases, the J end by 6 bases, with 22 bases between. This CDR3 region has 16 residues. The CDR3 sequence: CASSSEMRLGYSEQYF. CDR3 bases: TGCGCCAGCAGCTCGGAAATGAGGTTAGGGTACTCCGAGCAGTACTTC.

The genes are TRBV7-2 and TRBJ1-3; D remains ambiguous. With 2 bases removed from V and 8 bases from J, the gap between germline ends came to 7 bases. The CDR3 has 12 residues. Per the germline V gene, CDR1 is SGHTA and CDR2 is FQGNSA. CDR3 bases: TGTGCCAGCAGCTTATCTAAAGACACCATATATTTT. It specifies CASSLSKDTIYF.

The CDR3 is CASSEGLAGGTYEQYF. The CDR3 DNA reads TGTGCCAGCAGTGAGGGACTAGCGGGAGGGACCTACGAGCAGTACTTC. The chain joins TRBV6-1 to TRBJ2-7, with 16 bases that match TRBD2. V shed 3 bases, J shed 2 bases, and the junction held 1 base outside the gene matches. CDR3 length: 16 residues. Germline CDR1 MNHNS, CDR2 SASEGT.

The V call is TRBV19, the J call TRBJ1-2, with D unclear. This CDR3 is built from 16 residues. Per the germline V gene, CDR1 is LNHDA and CDR2 is SQIVND (reference sequence). V lost 4 bases, J lost 4 bases, and 19 bases lay in between. This CDR3 is CASSKELLNFGYGYTF. CDR3 sequence (DNA): TGTGCCAGTAGTAAAGAGCTGTTAAACTTCGGCTATGGCTACACCTTC.

The J gene is TRBJ1-1, the V gene TRBV19; D is uncertain. Germline V lookup: CDR1 LNHDA, CDR2 SQIVND (reference sequence). Trimming left V 5 bases short and J 0 bases short, with 7 bases between. The CDR3 extends over 13 amino acids. This CDR3 reads CASSPLVNTEAFF. CDR3 DNA sequence: TGTGCCAGTAGTCCGCTGGTGAACACTGAAGCTTTCTTT.

This rearrangement joins TRBV6-1 to TRBJ2-7; D unclear. V was pared by 2 bases and J by 5 bases, with 13 bases between. CDR3 length equals 14 residues. Germline V gene sequence: CDR1 MNHNS, CDR2 SASEGT. CDR3 sequence: CASSELEGFDEQYF. CDR3 nucleotide sequence: TGTGCCAGCAGTGAACTTGAAGGATTCGACGAGCAGTACTTC.

V and J are TRBV7-2 and TRBJ2-1; D may be TRBD2 (6 bases). The CDR3 is made up of 13 amino acids. The ends were cut back, 5 bases at V and 9 bases at J, with 14 bases in the middle. The germline gives CDR1 SGHTA, CDR2 FQGNSA. The CDR3 loop reads CASSMGLQGEQFF. The CDR3 DNA reads as TGTGCCAGCAGCATGGGACTCCAGGGTGAGCAGTTCTTC.